This T cell receptor beta chain was sequenced for a study of OX40 agonist ivuxolimab in advanced cancers. Study-wide background: Prior checkpoint blockade (anti-PD-1, anti-PD-L1 or anti-CTLA-4) was permitted; approximately 40% had it. Partial responses were recorded for three patients, including one with hepatocellular carcinoma and two with cutaneous melanoma. Study results and caveats: Dosing at 0.1 to 3.0 mg/kg was accompanied by clonal expansion of CD4+ and CD8+ blood T cells by week 6.

Generated by immunoSEQ multiplex PCR, the TCRdb table keeps only in-frame clones and is missing some. The sample yields about 76,000 clones, approximately 85% seen once. The CDR3 runs to 13 residues. With V trimmed by 8 bases and J by 5 bases, 6 bases remained unmatched. Germline lookup yields CDR1 MNHEY and CDR2 SMNVEV (reference sequence). Of note for this clone: Its antigen is undetermined.

Peripheral blood came from all dose cohorts at three timepoints. The clonotype originates from an adult with an advanced solid tumor such as melanoma, head and neck, liver or kidney cancer. Sequences were derived from CD4+ or CD8+ T cells sorted from blood, sampled in a trial of the OX40 agonist ivuxolimab. The rearrangement links TRBV27 to TRBJ2-5; 9 positions agree with TRBD2. The CDR3: CASSLAGMETQYF. The DNA for the CDR3 is TGTGCCAGCTCTCTAGCGGGGATGGAGACCCAGTACTTC.